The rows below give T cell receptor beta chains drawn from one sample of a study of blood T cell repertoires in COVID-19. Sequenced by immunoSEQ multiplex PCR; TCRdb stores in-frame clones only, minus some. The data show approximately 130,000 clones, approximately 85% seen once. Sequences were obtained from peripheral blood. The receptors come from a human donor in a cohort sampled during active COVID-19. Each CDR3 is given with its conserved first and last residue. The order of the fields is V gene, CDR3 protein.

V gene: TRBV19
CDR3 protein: CASSLLIETGGAGNTIYF

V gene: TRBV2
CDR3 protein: CASSESSGGYNEQFF

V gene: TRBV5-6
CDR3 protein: CASSRLAGGQETQYF

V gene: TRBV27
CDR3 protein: CASSSLGTGHSYEQYF

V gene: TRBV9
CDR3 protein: CASSEADTAGNTIYF

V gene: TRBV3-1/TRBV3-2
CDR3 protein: CASSQVVNTEAFF

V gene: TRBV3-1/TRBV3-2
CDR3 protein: CASSQDGHVKGQYF

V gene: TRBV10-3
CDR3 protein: CAKCDRVGYTEAFF

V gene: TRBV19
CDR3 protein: CASSTGAGGPNEQFF

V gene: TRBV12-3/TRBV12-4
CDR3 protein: CASSWGREQYF

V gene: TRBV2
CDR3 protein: CASSEASGYNEQFF

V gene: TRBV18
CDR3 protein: CASSPLLAVSTDTQYF

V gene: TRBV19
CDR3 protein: CASQPPGQSNQPQHF

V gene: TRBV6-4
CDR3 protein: CASSHGTSGGRNEQFF

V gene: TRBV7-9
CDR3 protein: CASSLAGTGEDTQYF

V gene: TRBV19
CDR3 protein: CASSVQGENEAFF

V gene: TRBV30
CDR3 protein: CAWTQAGTEAFF

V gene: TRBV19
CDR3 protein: CASSFQGGNSPLHF

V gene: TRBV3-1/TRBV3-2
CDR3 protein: CASSFQGASNQPQHF

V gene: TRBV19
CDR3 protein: CASHPEVNTEAFF

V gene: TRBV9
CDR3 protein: CASSAPGQGGNTIYF

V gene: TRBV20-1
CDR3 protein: CSARIMETQYF

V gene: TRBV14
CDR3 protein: CASSQIRTPSRETQYF

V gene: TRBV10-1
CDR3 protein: CASSDDSTHF

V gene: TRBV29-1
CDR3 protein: CSVEDRAGNTIYF

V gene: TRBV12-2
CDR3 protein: CASRLLQAGGPSKDTQYF

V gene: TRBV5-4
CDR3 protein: CASSFSAGKAGNTIYF

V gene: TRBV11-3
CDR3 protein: CASSLPSYNEQFF

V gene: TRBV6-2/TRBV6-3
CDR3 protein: CASSYSPGVRNSPLHF

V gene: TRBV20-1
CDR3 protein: CSASRRGEAFF

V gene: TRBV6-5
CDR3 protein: CASRGDGAGYTF

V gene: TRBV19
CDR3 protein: CASSPDQGALLNYGYTF

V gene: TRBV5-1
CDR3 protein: CASSLSGGNTEAFF

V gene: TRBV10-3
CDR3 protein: CAISGRTSGLAGELFF

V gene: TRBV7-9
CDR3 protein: CASSSYRDRGLLADTQYF

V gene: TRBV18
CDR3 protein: CASSAQTGTNEKLFF

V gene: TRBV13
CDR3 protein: CASSSGSGRGTDTQYF

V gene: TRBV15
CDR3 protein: CATSRSALKTQYF

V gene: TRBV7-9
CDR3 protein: CASSLGASGYTF

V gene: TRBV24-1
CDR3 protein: CATSDQAPQGVGYNEQFF

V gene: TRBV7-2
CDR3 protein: CASRTGNEQFF

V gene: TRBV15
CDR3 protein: CATSRESARNTGELFF

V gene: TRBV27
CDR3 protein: CASSILVGGLREQYF

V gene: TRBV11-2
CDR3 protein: CASSFLEETQYF

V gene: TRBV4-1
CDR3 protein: CASSQVDLVTYNEQFF

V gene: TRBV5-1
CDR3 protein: CASSPASSIVNTEAFF

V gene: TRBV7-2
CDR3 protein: CASSLAPQAAYEQYF

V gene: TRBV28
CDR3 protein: CASRIEERPQHF

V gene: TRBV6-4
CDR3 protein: CASSDGGIYGYTF

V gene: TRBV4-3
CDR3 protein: CASSQAYSYEQYF

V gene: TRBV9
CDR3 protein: CASSLGQGAGKLFF

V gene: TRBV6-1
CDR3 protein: CASSEGPGQGLWGYTF

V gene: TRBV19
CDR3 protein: CASKGRGSTDTQYF

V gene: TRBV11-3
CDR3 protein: CASSLPSGEQFF

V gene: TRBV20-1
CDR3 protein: CSASTGFENSPLHF

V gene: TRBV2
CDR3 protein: CASRQGLNEQFF